The rows below give T cell receptor beta chains drawn from one sample of a study of regulatory T cells in long-lasting Graves disease. MiXCR, applied by TCRdb to the multiplex PCR reads, yields one record per CDR3 protein. Of about 440,000 distinct CDR3 sequences in the sample, 15% were seen once. Another study also made use of these data, one on T cells in Graves' hyperthyroidism and ophthalmopathy.

The source was peripheral blood mononuclear cells (PBMCs), collected at new diagnosis, from a patient treated with antithyroid drugs. The receptors shown here come from a woman aged 25 to 39 with Graves disease. Both conserved end residues are part of each CDR3. A D gene is named only where the DNA matches it firmly. For some rows the clone size is stated as once, few or many, or as a class when expanded; others skip it.

TRBD2,TRBJ2-1,-,TRBV5-1,TGCGCCAGCAGCTTGGAGGGACTAGCGGCCCTGGGGGGTAATGAGCAGTTCTTC,CASSLEGLAALGGNEQFF
-,TRBJ2-5,-,TRBV29-1,TGCAGCGTCCCCCCCGGGACCGGGGAGACCCAGTACTTC,CSVPPGTGETQYF
-,TRBJ1-6,few,TRBV7-2,TGTGCCAGCAGTAAACAGGGACCGAATTCACCCCTCCACTTT,CASSKQGPNSPLHF
TRBD2,TRBJ2-1,few,TRBV5-6,TGTGCCAGCAGCCGGGCGACTGTGCGGGAGGGCCGTGAGCAGTTCTTC,CASSRATVREGREQFF
TRBD1,TRBJ2-7,-,TRBV28,TGTGCCAGCAGCCCCGGGACAGCAGAGTACGAGCAGTACTTC,CASSPGTAEYEQYF
-,TRBJ2-3,many,TRBV12-3/TRBV12-4,TGTGCCAGCAGTTTAGCCCGCACAGATACGCAGTATTTT,CASSLARTDTQYF
TRBD1,TRBJ1-1,few,TRBV19,TGTGCCAGTATTTTGACAGGGGTTCCCACTGAAGCTTTCTTT,CASILTGVPTEAFF
-,TRBJ2-5,many,TRBV24-1,TGTGCCACCAGTGAACGGACACTGGTTCAAGAGACCCAGTACTTC,CATSERTLVQETQYF
TRBD2,TRBJ2-1,-,TRBV5-1,TGCGCCAGCAGCCCAACTAGCGGGAGGCCGAATGAGCAGTTCTTC,CASSPTSGRPNEQFF
-,TRBJ1-2,-,TRBV20-1,TGCAGTGCTAGCGAACTCATCAACTATGGCTACACCTTC,CSASELINYGYTF
TRBD2,TRBJ2-1,few,TRBV10-3,TGTGCCATCACGTGGGGGGGAGAGCAGTTCTTC,CAITWGGEQFF
-,TRBJ1-2,many,TRBV2,TGTGCCAGCAGTGTCGAAGGATATGGCTACACCTTC,CASSVEGYGYTF
TRBD1,TRBJ1-2,-,TRBV29-1,TGCAGCGTTTTTACAGGGGATCACTATGGCTACACCTTC,CSVFTGDHYGYTF
-,TRBJ1-2,many,TRBV6-1,TGTGCCAGCAGTCCCATCTCCCCCCCCGGTGGCTACACCTTC,CASSPISPPGGYTF
-,TRBJ2-2,many,TRBV12-3/TRBV12-4,TGTGCCAGCAGTTCTACCTTCACCGGGGAGCTGTTTTTT,CASSSTFTGELFF
-,TRBJ2-1,once,TRBV2,TGTGCCAGGGGGGGGGGCGGGACGGCCTACAATGAGCAGTTCTTC,CARGGGGTAYNEQFF
-,TRBJ2-3,many,TRBV11-2,TGTGCCAGCAGCCCCCAAGGGTCAGATACGCAGTATTTT,CASSPQGSDTQYF
-,TRBJ1-5,many,TRBV12-3/TRBV12-4,TGTGCCAGCAGTCCCCAGGACGGCAATAGCAATCAGCCCCAGCATTTT,CASSPQDGNSNQPQHF
TRBD1,TRBJ1-4,many,TRBV13,TGTGCCAGCAGCTTAAAGGGGGCAGTTAATGAAAAACTGTTTTTT,CASSLKGAVNEKLFF
-,TRBJ2-5,once,TRBV11-2,TGTGCCAGCAGCTTAGCCGGGGGAAACGCCGAGACCCAGTACTTC,CASSLAGGNAETQYF
-,TRBJ1-1,many,TRBV11-2,TGTGCCAGCAGCTTAGTAGGAGTGGGTGGGGGAGAAGCTTTCTTT,CASSLVGVGGGEAFF
-,TRBJ1-1,many,TRBV11-3,TGTGCCAGCAGCTTCGAGGACACTGAAGCTTTCTTT,CASSFEDTEAFF
-,TRBJ2-1,-,TRBV6-2/TRBV6-3,TGTGCCAGCAGTGACCCGACCTCTCGGGACTCCTACAATGAGCAGTTCTTC,CASSDPTSRDSYNEQFF
-,TRBJ1-6,many,TRBV11-2,TGTGCCAGCAGCACAGCGAATTCACCCCTCCACTTT,CASSTANSPLHF
-,TRBJ2-6,-,TRBV11-3,TGTGCCAGCAGCCCCCCAGCGGCTCCTGGGGCCAACGTCCTGACTTTC,CASSPPAAPGANVLTF
-,TRBJ1-5,-,TRBV4-1,TGCGCCAGCAGACCGACCCTGACTAGCAATCAGCCCCAGCATTTT,CASRPTLTSNQPQHF
TRBD2,TRBJ2-7,few,TRBV20-1,TGCAGTGCCCCGAAGGGAGCGGGAGGGCCTCGGTACGAGCAGTACTTC,CSAPKGAGGPRYEQYF
TRBD2,TRBJ2-7,-,TRBV5-1,TGCGCCAGCAGCTTGGTAATAGCGGGAGGCTACGAGCAGTACTTC,CASSLVIAGGYEQYF
-,TRBJ2-3,many,TRBV7-6,TGTGCCAGCAGCTTATGGTCTAATACGCAGTATTTT,CASSLWSNTQYF
-,TRBJ2-1,-,TRBV5-1,TGCGCCAGCAGCTTTTCCACCCTCTCGGCGGATTCATACAATGAGCAGTTCTTC,CASSFSTLSADSYNEQFF
TRBD2,TRBJ2-3,few,TRBV20-1,TGCAGTGCCGCTGGGACTAGCGGGATTGATACGCAGTATTTT,CSAAGTSGIDTQYF
-,TRBJ2-3,-,TRBV10-3,TGTGCCATCAGTGCGATGGTAGGGCCCCCAGATACGCAGTATTTT,CAISAMVGPPDTQYF
-,TRBJ2-5,-,TRBV11-3,TGTGCCAGCAGCCTAGGGGATCGAGAGACCCAGTACTTC,CASSLGDRETQYF
-,TRBJ2-7,many,TRBV6-1,TGTGCCAGCAGTGGGGACATACCCGTCGGGGACGAGCAGTACTTC,CASSGDIPVGDEQYF
-,TRBJ2-5,-,TRBV7-9,TGTGCCAGCACCTCGGTGTGGGAAGAGACCCAGTACTTC,CASTSVWEETQYF
-,TRBJ2-7,many,TRBV5-1,TGCGCCAGCAGTTCCAGCGTCGACAGTTACTACGAGCAGTACTTC,CASSSSVDSYYEQYF
-,TRBJ2-2,few,TRBV10-3,TGTGCCATCAGTCCCAGGGGCCTACCGAACACCGGGGAGCTGTTTTTT,CAISPRGLPNTGELFF
-,TRBJ1-6,many,TRBV27,TGTGCCAGCAGTTATGTGTTGGGCCCTTATTCACCCCTCCACTTT,CASSYVLGPYSPLHF
TRBD1,TRBJ2-5,many,TRBV7-7,TGTGCTAGCAGCTTAGGACAGGGGGTCCAAGAGACCCAGTACTTC,CASSLGQGVQETQYF
-,TRBJ2-7,many,TRBV3-1,TGTGCCAGCAGCCAAGTTCTTCGAGCCCTTTTGTACTTC,CASSQVLRALLYF
-,TRBJ1-2,many,TRBV12-3/TRBV12-4,TGTGCCAGCAGTTTGTCCCAGGTTCCCTATGGCTACACCTTC,CASSLSQVPYGYTF
-,TRBJ1-3,-,TRBV28,TGTGCCAGCGGGGACTCTGGAAACACCATATATTTT,CASGDSGNTIYF
TRBD2,TRBJ2-3,-,TRBV20-1,TGCAGTGCTAGAGAGACTAGCGGGAGAACAGATACGCAGTATTTT,CSARETSGRTDTQYF
-,TRBJ2-5,many,TRBV7-9,TGTGCCAGCAGCATAGACGGACAGACTCAAGAGACCCAGTACTTC,CASSIDGQTQETQYF
-,TRBJ2-7,-,TRBV12-3/TRBV12-4,TGTGCCAGCAGTTTATTTTCCGTTTCCTACGAGCAGTACTTC,CASSLFSVSYEQYF
-,TRBJ1-3,many,TRBV20-1,TGCAGTGCTAGAGATCCTGGGACAGGAAACACCATATATTTT,CSARDPGTGNTIYF
-,TRBJ1-2,many,TRBV29-1,TGCAGCGTTGTGGACACCGACTATGGCTACACCTTC,CSVVDTDYGYTF
TRBD2,TRBJ2-1,-,TRBV12-3/TRBV12-4,TGTGCCAGCAGCCCACAAGTGGCGGGAGCGGCATATGAGCAGTTCTTC,CASSPQVAGAAYEQFF
-,TRBJ2-7,many,TRBV3-1,TGTGCCAGCAGTCCGGCACTAGCCTACGAGCAGTACTTC,CASSPALAYEQYF
-,TRBJ1-5,many,TRBV30,TGTGCCTGGAGTGTTAAGGAGGGCCAGCATTTT,CAWSVKEGQHF
-,TRBJ2-3,many,TRBV5-1,TGTGCCAGCAGCTTGGATAGGGCTAGCACAGATACGCAGTATTTT,CASSLDRASTDTQYF
TRBD2,TRBJ2-1,many,TRBV10-3,TGTGCCATCAGGTCTTTTATAGCGGGAGATGAGCAGTTCTTC,CAIRSFIAGDEQFF